Shown below are 27 T cell receptor beta chains from a single sample sequenced in a study of beta chain features in type 1 diabetes. Study findings and constraints: A moderate, significant TCRB CDR3 shortening appeared in type 1 diabetes across four CD4+ subsets.

Their recognized antigens are unknown. All of the isolated RNA was reverse transcribed, so expressed TCRB transcripts were sequenced. This table comes from immunoSEQ multiplex PCR, and its TCRdb copy is limited to in-frame clones, with some not included. The sample includes 150,000 to 180,000 clones, approximately 10% of them seen just once. Sequencing used central memory CD4+ T cells from blood. The receptor source for this set is a man aged 30 to 45 with type 1 diabetes.

This clone was detected a few times. The chain employs TRBV20-1 and TRBJ2-5; D remains ambiguous. CDR1 is DFQATT, CDR2 SNEGSKA, per germline (reference sequence). Trimming left V 4 bases short and J 5 bases short, with 8 bases between. There are 11 residues in the CDR3. CDR3 loop: CSAIDFETQYF. The CDR3 nucleotides read TGCAGTGCTATCGACTTTGAGACCCAGTACTTC.

V is TRBV7-9 and J is TRBJ2-3; 14 bases fit TRBD2. The CDR3 is 18 amino acids. Germline assignment: CDR1 SEHNR and CDR2 FQNEAQ (reference sequence). The V and J ends lost 5 bases and 0 bases, in that order; junction bases with no gene match: 7. CDR3 sequence: CASSLTSGRALSTDTQYF. CDR3 DNA: TGTGCCAGCAGCCTGACTAGCGGGAGGGCCTTGAGCACAGATACGCAGTATTTT. The complete variable domain, with remaining parts taken from reference TRBV7-9 and TRBJ2-3, reads DTGVSQNPRHKITKRGQNVTFRCDPISEHNRLYWYRQTLGQGPEFLTYFQNEAQLEKSRLLSDRFSAERPKGSFSTLEIQRTEQGDSAMYLCASSLTSGRALSTDTQYFGPGTRLTVL.

V and J are TRBV5-4 and TRBJ2-2; TRBD1 agrees at 9 bases. Trimming took 4 bases from V and 1 from J; bases not matched to a gene: 2. CDR1 is SGHNT, CDR2 YYREEE, per germline (reference sequence). The CDR3 totals 15 residues. CDR3 sequence: CASSQGQGNTGELFF. DNA of the CDR3: TGTGCCAGCAGCCAGGGACAGGGGAACACCGGGGAGCTGTTTTTT.

This clone was seen more than once but under ten times. The chain has TRBV19 and TRBJ2-3; weak D call: TRBD2 (6 bases). V lost 4 bases and J 6 bases, leaving 17 bases between the germline ends. Germline V gene sequence: CDR1 LNHDA, CDR2 SQIVND (reference sequence). This CDR3 is built from 15 residues. In DNA, the CDR3 is TGTGCCAGTAGTAGGGGGACTGGCTTGATCGATACGCAGTATTTT. This codes for CASSRGTGLIDTQYF.

In this sample, this clone turned up a few times. The rearrangement links TRBV7-2 to TRBJ2-5, with 10 bases identical to TRBD1. This CDR3 has 17 amino acids. V lost 5 bases, J lost 5 bases, and 14 bases stayed unmatched. Germline CDR1 reads SGHTA; CDR2 reads FQGNSA. The CDR3 spells CASSQISGQGISETQYF. The CDR3 nucleotides read TGTGCCAGCAGCCAGATTTCGGGACAGGGGATCTCGGAGACCCAGTACTTC.

This clone appeared a few times. The chain links TRBV4-3 to TRBJ1-1; D is uncertain. Trimming pared 0 bases from V and 5 bases from J, leaving 16 bases between. The CDR3 is 16 amino acids. CDR1 LGHNA and CDR2 YSLEER come from the germline V gene. CDR3 in amino acids: CASSQELGSFETEAFF. CDR3 DNA sequence: TGCGCCAGCAGCCAAGAGTTGGGGAGCTTTGAAACTGAAGCTTTCTTT.

This clone has more than one count but fewer than ten. The gene calls are TRBV9 and TRBJ2-5; a possible D gene is TRBD2 (6 bases). The V end lost 5 bases, the J end lost 4 bases, and 9 bases lay between the germline ends. The length of the CDR3 is 12 residues. Germline CDR1 and CDR2: SGDLS and YYNGEE. As DNA, the CDR3 is TGTGCCAGCAGTAAGGGAGGAGAGACCCAGTACTTC. Amino acid sequence: CASSKGGETQYF. Supplemented by reference TRBV9 and TRBJ2-5, the full variable domain reads DSGVTQTPKHLITATGQRVTLRCSPRSGDLSVYWYQQSLDQGLQFLIQYYNGEERAKGNILERFSAQQFPDLHSELNLSSLELGDSALYFCASSKGGETQYFGPGTRLLVL.

In its sample, this clone was seen a few times. The chain couples TRBV28 to TRBJ1-5; 8 positions match TRBD1. With V trimmed by 7 bases and J by 4 bases, 6 bases remained unmatched. There are 14 residues in the CDR3. Germline-derived CDR1 and CDR2 are MDHEN and SYDVKM. The CDR3 DNA is TGTGCCAGCACCTCGGGACAGGTTAATCAGCCCCAGCATTTT. Amino acids: CASTSGQVNQPQHF.

The chain has TRBV29-1 and TRBJ1-3; 7 bases are shared with TRBD1. This CDR3 has 13 amino acids. Germline V lookup: CDR1 SQVTM, CDR2 ANQGSEA. J gave up 2 bases and V 6 bases, and 4 bases lay outside the gene matches. The CDR3 sequence: CSVGGTAGNTIYF. Written as DNA, the CDR3 is TGCAGCGTCGGTGGGACAGCTGGAAACACCATATATTTT.

This clone appeared a few times. The V and J genes are TRBV18 and TRBJ1-2; D is unclear. V lost 3 bases, J lost 2 bases, and 13 bases lay in between. The CDR3 sequence is 15 residues long. CDR1 and CDR2 (germline): KGHSH, LQKENI. The CDR3 region has the DNA TGTGCCAGCTCACCGGACCGGGAGAGAAACTATGGCTACACCTTC. Its protein is CASSPDRERNYGYTF.

The J gene is TRBJ2-6, the V gene TRBV4-2, with TRBD2 identical over 10 bases. The germline gives CDR1 LGHNA, CDR2 YNFKEQ. Losses at the gene ends were 1 base for V and 2 bases for J; bases not matched to a gene: 8. CDR3 length: 19 residues. In DNA form, the CDR3 reads TGTGCCAGCAGCCAAGGCGTCGGACTAGCGGTGCCTGGGGCCAACGTCCTGACTTTC. As protein: CASSQGVGLAVPGANVLTF.

This clone was observed a handful of times. The chain uses TRBV28 and TRBJ2-7; weak D call: TRBD1 (5 bases). CDR1 and CDR2 from the germline V gene are MDHEN and SYDVKM. The CDR3 spans 12 residues. V dropped 6 bases and J dropped 3 bases, with 9 bases sitting between them. CDR3 DNA: TGTGCCAGCAGCGTCAGGGTCTACGAGCAGTACTTC. This gives the protein CASSVRVYEQYF.

This clone was counted between two and nine times. The chain carries TRBV28 and TRBJ2-4; 9 nucleotides agree with TRBD1. The V gene end was trimmed by 6 bases and the J gene end by 6 bases; junction bases not matched to a gene: 9. Germline V gene lookup returns CDR1 MDHEN and CDR2 SYDVKM. The CDR3 length is 15 residues. This CDR3 reads CASSPYRGRGNIQYF. CDR3 DNA: TGTGCCAGCAGCCCCTACAGGGGGCGAGGAAACATTCAGTACTTC.

The chain has TRBV19 and TRBJ2-1; a weak D match, TRBD2 (5 bases). The V and J ends lost 4 bases and 0 bases respectively, with 7 bases between them. Germline assignment: CDR1 LNHDA and CDR2 SQIVND (reference sequence). This CDR3 has 14 residues. The CDR3 reads CASSNRGSYNEQFF. CDR3 DNA sequence: TGTGCCAGTAGTAACCGGGGCTCCTACAATGAGCAGTTCTTC.

This clone was seen a few times. The same CDR3 also results from other DNA sequences found in this sample. The V and J genes are TRBV9 and TRBJ2-5; tentative D call: TRBD2 (6 bases). The CDR3 loop spans 13 amino acids. V lost 0 bases and J 4 bases, leaving 7 bases between the germline ends. Germline V gene data show CDR1 as SGDLS and CDR2 as YYNGEE. CDR3 sequence: CASSVAGGETQYF. The CDR3 nucleotides read TGTGCCAGCAGCGTAGCCGGGGGAGAGACCCAGTACTTC.

This clone was observed a few times. The chain employs TRBV15 and TRBJ1-2; TRBD1 matches at 7 bases. CDR3 length: 15 residues. Germline CDR1 reads LNHNV; CDR2 reads YYDKDF (reference sequence). V was pared by 0 bases and J by 4 bases, with 5 bases of the junction left unmatched. CDR3 nucleotide sequence: TGTGCCACCAGCAGAGATCAGGGGGGCGTCTATGGCTACACCTTC. Encoded protein: CATSRDQGGVYGYTF.

The chain has TRBV11-2 and TRBJ2-1; 8 bases map to TRBD2. This CDR3 is 15 amino acids long. V gave up 5 bases and J gave up 3 bases; unmatched junction bases: 6. From germline, CDR1 is SGHAT and CDR2 FQNNGV. The CDR3 DNA reads TGTGCCAGCAGCCCATTCAGCGGGAGCTACAATGAGCAGTTCTTC. It translates to CASSPFSGSYNEQFF.

In this sample, this clone turned up a few times. The chain couples TRBV30 to TRBJ1-2, with TRBD1 as a possible D gene (6 bases). The V end was cut by 0 bases, the J end by 7 bases, with 9 bases between. Germline V gene sequence: CDR1 GTSNPN, CDR2 SVGIG (reference sequence). The CDR3 spans 12 residues. In DNA form, the CDR3 reads TGTGCCTGGAGTGTACAGGGTTTTGGCTACACCTTC. Its translation: CAWSVQGFGYTF.

This clone has a handful of counts. V gene TRBV29-1 combines with J gene TRBJ2-3; perhaps TRBD2 as D (6 bases). This CDR3 spans 14 amino acids. The V gene's germline CDR1 is SQVTM and CDR2 ANQGSEA. Trimming took off 5 bases at V and 1 base at J, with 13 bases between the two ends. CDR3: CSVSQGEGTDTQYF. CDR3 DNA: TGCAGCGTTTCGCAAGGGGAGGGCACAGATACGCAGTATTTT.

This clone was seen a few times. V is TRBV9 and J is TRBJ2-7, with TRBD1 as a possible D gene (6 bases). The V end was cut by 0 bases, the J end by 3 bases, with 13 bases between. There are 15 residues in the CDR3. The germline CDR1 and CDR2 sequences are SGDLS and YYNGEE. CDR3 sequence (DNA): TGTGCCAGCAGCGTAGGTCAGGGGTCCTACTACGAGCAGTACTTC. This sequence encodes CASSVGQGSYYEQYF.

A few counts support this clone. The J gene is TRBJ2-1, the V gene TRBV2; 11 bases agree with TRBD2. The CDR3 length is 14 residues. Germline V gene sequence: CDR1 SNHLY, CDR2 FYNNEI. V gave up 5 bases and J gave up 6 bases; unmatched junction bases: 3. The CDR3 DNA is TGTGCCAGCAGTACTAGCGGGAGAGTCAATGAGCAGTTCTTC. It yields the protein CASSTSGRVNEQFF. Variable domain in full (rest from reference TRBV2 and TRBJ2-1): EPEVTQTPSHQVTQMGQEVILRCVPISNHLYFYWYRQILGQKVEFLVSFYNNEISEKSEIFDDQFSVERPDGSNFTLKIRSTKLEDSAMYFCASSTSGRVNEQFFGPGTRLTVL.

This clone was seen a few times. J is TRBJ2-1 and V is TRBV6-5; D is perhaps TRBD2 (5 bases). The germline gives CDR1 MNHEY, CDR2 SVGAGI. This CDR3 contains 14 residues. The germline V and J ends were trimmed by 2 bases and 8 bases, with 13 bases remaining between them. The CDR3 region has the DNA TGTGCCAGCAGTTACGGTACTAGTGTACATGAGCAGTTCTTC. As protein: CASSYGTSVHEQFF.

The V and J genes are TRBV7-9 and TRBJ1-5; 8 nucleotides agree with TRBD1. The length of the CDR3 is 14 residues. V shed 1 base, J shed 7 bases, and the junction held 3 bases outside the gene matches. Germline V lookup: CDR1 SEHNR, CDR2 FQNEAQ (reference sequence). DNA for the CDR3: TGTGCCAGCAGCTTAGAGGACAGGGCCCAGCCCCAGCATTTT. Its translation: CASSLEDRAQPQHF.

This clone has only a few counts. This chain joins TRBV5-1 and TRBJ2-1; TRBD1 aligns across 8 bases. The germline gives CDR1 SGHRS, CDR2 YFSETQ. CDR3 length: 16 residues. Trimming cost V 0 bases and J 7 bases; bases outside gene matches: 9. In DNA, the CDR3 is TGCGCCAGCAGCTTGGCCTGGACAGGGAGAGGGAATGAGCAGTTCTTC. It specifies CASSLAWTGRGNEQFF. Together with reference TRBV5-1 and TRBJ2-1, the CDR3 gives the full variable domain: KAGVTQTPRYLIKTRGQQVTLSCSPISGHRSVSWYQQTPGQGLQFLFEYFSETQRNKGNFPGRFSGRQFSNSRSEMNVSTLELGDSALYLCASSLAWTGRGNEQFFGPGTRLTVL.

The chain is built from TRBV7-2 and TRBJ2-7; 10 bases match TRBD2. The junction had 10 bases not matched to a gene; V was cut back by 5 bases and J by 6 bases. The CDR3 is 15 amino acids. Per germline, CDR1 SGHTA and CDR2 FQGNSA. CDR3 DNA: TGTGCCAGCAGCCTTAGTCTAGCGGGAGTCAGCGAGCAGTACTTC. The encoded protein is CASSLSLAGVSEQYF. The whole variable domain, remainder taken from reference TRBV7-2 and TRBJ2-7, is GAGVSQSPSNKVTEKGKDVELRCDPISGHTALYWYRQSLGQGLEFLIYFQGNSAPDKSGLPSDRFSAERTGGSVSTLTIQRTQQEDSAVYLCASSLSLAGVSEQYFGPGTRLTVT.

This clone was counted only a few times. The junction does not match germline at one end; this may be a read error. The chain joins TRBV6-1 to TRBJ2-1, with 10 bases fitting TRBD2. This CDR3 spans 15 amino acids. The V gene's germline CDR1 is MNHNS and CDR2 SASEGT. The CDR3 DNA is TGTGCCAGCAGCGAAGCGGGAGGGCCATCTGATGAGCAGTTCTTC. This sequence encodes CASSEAGGPSDEQFF.

This clone was seen only a few times. The chain employs TRBV4-2 and TRBJ2-5, with 8 positions matching TRBD2. Germline V gives CDR1 LGHNA, CDR2 YNFKEQ. V dropped 4 bases and J dropped 5; count of bases not matched to a gene: 9. CDR3 length: 15 amino acids. CDR3 in amino acids: CASSPGTSEGETQYF. The CDR3, as DNA: TGTGCCAGCAGCCCCGGGACTAGTGAGGGGGAGACCCAGTACTTC.